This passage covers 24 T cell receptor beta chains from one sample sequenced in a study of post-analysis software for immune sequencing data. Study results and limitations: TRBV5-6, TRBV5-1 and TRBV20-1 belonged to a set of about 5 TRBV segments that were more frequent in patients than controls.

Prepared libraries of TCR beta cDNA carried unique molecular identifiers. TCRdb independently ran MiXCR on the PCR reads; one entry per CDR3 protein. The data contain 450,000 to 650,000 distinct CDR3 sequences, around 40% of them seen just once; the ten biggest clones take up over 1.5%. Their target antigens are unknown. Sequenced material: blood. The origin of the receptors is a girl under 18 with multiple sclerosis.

CDR3 sequence: CASIPGSQETQYF. The CDR3 region has the DNA TGTGCCAGCATCCCGGGATCTCAAGAGACCCAGTACTTC. V and J are TRBV6-1 and TRBJ2-7, with D perhaps matching TRBD2 (5 bases). The DNA end is a closer match to TRBJ2-5, so the J assignment may be wrong. Germline V lookup: CDR1 MNHNS, CDR2 SASEGT. This CDR3 contains 13 residues.

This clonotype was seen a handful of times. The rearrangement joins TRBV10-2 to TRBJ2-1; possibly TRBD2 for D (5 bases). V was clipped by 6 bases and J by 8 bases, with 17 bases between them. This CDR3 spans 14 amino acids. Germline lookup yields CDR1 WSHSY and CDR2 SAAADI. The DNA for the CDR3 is TGCGCCAGCAGGGCTAAGCGTGCCGGGGATGAGCAGTTCTTC. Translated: CASRAKRAGDEQFF.

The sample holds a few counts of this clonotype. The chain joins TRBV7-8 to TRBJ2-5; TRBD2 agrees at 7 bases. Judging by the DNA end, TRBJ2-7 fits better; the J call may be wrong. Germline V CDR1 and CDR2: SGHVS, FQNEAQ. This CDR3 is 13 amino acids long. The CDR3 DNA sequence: TGTGCCAGCAGCTTAGGACTAGCAACCGAGCAGTACTTC. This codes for CASSLGLATEQYF.

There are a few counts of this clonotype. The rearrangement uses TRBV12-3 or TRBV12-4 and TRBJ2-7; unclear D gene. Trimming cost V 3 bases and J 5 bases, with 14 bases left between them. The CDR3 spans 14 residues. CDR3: CASSFSPAWNEQYF. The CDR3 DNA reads TGTGCCAGCAGTTTCTCTCCGGCGTGGAACGAGCAGTACTTC.

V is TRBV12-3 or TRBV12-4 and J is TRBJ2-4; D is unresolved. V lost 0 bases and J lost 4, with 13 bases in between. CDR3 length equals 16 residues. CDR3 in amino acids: CASSLARRPSKNIQYF. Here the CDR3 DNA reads TGTGCCAGCAGTTTAGCGCGAAGGCCATCAAAAAACATTCAGTACTTC.

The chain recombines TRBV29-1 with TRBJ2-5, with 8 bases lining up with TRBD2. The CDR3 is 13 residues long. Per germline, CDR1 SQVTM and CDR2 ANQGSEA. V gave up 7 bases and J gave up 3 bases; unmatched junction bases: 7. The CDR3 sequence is CSARGLGKETQYF. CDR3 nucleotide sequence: TGCAGCGCAAGGGGACTAGGGAAAGAGACCCAGTACTTC.

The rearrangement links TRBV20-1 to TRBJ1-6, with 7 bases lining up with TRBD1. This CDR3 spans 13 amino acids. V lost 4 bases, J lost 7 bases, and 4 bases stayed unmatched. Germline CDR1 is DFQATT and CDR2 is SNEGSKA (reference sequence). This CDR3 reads CSATGTDNSPLHF. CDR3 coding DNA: TGCAGTGCTACCGGGACAGACAATTCACCCCTCCACTTT.

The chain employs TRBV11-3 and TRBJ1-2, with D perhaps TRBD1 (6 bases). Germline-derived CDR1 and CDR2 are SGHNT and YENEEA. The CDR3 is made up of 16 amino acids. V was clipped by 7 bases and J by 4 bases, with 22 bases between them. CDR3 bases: TGTGCCAGCAACCCCCCGAGGGGGACTGTCTCCTATGGCTACACCTTC. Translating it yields CASNPPRGTVSYGYTF. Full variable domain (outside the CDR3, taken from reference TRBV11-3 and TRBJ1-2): EAGVVQSPRYKIIEKKQPVAFWCNPISGHNTLYWYLQNLGQGPELLIRYENEEAVDDSQLPKDRFSAERLKGVDSTLKIQPAELGDSAVYLCASNPPRGTVSYGYTFGSGTRLTVV.

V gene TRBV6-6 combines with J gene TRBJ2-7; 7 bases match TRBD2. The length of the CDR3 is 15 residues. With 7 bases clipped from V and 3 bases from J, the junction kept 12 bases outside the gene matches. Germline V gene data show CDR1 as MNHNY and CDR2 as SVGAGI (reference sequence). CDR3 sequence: CASTPGRFKDYEQYF. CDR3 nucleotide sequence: TGTGCCAGCACCCCCGGGAGGTTCAAGGACTACGAGCAGTACTTC.

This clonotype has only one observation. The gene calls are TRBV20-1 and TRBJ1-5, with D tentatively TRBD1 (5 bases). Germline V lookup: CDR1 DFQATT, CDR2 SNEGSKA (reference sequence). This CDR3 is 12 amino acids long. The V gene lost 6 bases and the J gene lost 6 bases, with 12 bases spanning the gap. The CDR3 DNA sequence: TGCAGTGCAGAGAACGGGGGTCAGCCCCAGCATTTT. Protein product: CSAENGGQPQHF.

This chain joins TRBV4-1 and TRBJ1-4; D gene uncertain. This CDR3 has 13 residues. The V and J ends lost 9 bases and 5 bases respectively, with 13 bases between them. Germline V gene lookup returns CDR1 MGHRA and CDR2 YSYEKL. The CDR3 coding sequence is TGCGCCAGTAGACGGGGAAAAAATGAAAAACTGTTTTTT. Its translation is CASRRGKNEKLFF.

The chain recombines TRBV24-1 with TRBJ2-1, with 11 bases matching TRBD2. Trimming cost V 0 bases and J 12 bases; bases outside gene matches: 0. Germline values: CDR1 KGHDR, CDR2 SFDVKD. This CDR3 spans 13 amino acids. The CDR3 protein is CATSDLTSGRQFF. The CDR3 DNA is TGTGCCACCAGTGATTTGACTAGCGGGAGGCAGTTCTTC.

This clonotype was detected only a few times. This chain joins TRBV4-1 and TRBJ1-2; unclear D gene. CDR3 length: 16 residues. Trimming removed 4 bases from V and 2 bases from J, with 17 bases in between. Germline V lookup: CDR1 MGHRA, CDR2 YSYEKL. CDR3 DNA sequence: TGCGCCAGCAGCCTATTCCTAAGGACGGGAAACTATGGCTACACCTTC. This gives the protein CASSLFLRTGNYGYTF.

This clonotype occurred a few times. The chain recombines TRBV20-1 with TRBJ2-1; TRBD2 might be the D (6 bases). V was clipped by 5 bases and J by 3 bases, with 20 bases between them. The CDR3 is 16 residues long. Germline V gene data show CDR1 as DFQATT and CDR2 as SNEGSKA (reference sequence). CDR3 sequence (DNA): TGCAGTGCTCCGAATCGGGGGACTCTTTTCTACAATGAGCAGTTCTTC. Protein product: CSAPNRGTLFYNEQFF.

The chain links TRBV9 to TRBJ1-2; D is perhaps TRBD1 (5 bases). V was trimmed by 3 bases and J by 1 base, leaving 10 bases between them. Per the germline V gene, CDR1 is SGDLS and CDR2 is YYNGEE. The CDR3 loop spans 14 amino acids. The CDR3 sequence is CASSGSGGNYGYTF. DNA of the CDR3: TGTGCCAGCAGCGGCTCCGGGGGTAACTATGGCTACACCTTC.

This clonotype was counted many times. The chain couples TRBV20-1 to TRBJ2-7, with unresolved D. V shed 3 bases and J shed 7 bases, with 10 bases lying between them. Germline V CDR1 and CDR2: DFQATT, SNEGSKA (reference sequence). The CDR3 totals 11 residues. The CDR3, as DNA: TGCAGTGCTAGCCTTCTAGGAGAGCAGTACTTC. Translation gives CSASLLGEQYF.

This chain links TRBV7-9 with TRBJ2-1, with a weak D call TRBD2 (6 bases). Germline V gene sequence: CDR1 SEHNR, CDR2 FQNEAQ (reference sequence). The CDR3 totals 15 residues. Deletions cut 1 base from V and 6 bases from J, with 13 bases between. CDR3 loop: CASSLGAGMTNEQFF. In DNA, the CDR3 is TGTGCCAGCAGCTTAGGGGCGGGAATGACCAATGAGCAGTTCTTC.

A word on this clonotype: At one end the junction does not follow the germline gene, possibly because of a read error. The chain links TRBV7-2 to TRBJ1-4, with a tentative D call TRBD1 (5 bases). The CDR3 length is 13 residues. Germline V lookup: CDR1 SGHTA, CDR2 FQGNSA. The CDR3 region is CASGFGALEKLFF. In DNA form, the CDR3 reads TGTGCCAGCGGCTTCGGGGCACTTGAAAAACTGTTTTTT.

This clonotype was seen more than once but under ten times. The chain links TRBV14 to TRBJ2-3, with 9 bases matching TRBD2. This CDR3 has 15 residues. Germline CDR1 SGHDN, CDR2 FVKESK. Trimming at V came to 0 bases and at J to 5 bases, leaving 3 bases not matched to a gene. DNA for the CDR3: TGTGCCAGCAGCCAAGAGCGGGGGGGTCGAGATACGCAGTATTTT. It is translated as CASSQERGGRDTQYF.

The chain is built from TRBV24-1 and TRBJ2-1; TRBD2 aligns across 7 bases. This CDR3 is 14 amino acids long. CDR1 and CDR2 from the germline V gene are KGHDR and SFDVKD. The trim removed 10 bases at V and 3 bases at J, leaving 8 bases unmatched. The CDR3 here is CATRPSGVYNEQFF. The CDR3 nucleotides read TGTGCCACGCGGCCTAGCGGCGTCTACAATGAGCAGTTCTTC.

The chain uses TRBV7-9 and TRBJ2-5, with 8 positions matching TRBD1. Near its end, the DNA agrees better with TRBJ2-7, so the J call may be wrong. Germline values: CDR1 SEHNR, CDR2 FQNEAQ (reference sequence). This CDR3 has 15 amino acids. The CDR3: CASSEVDRDRDEQYF. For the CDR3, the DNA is TGTGCCAGCAGCGAGGTGGACAGGGATCGGGACGAGCAGTACTTC.

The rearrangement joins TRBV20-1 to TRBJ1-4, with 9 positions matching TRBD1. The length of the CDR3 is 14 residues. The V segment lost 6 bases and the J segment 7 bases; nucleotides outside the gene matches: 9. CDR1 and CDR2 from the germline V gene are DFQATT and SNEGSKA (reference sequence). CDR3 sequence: CSASTGGGFEKLFF. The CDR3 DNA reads TGCAGTGCCAGTACAGGGGGCGGCTTTGAAAAACTGTTTTTT.

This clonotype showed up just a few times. The CDR3 DNA sequence: TGTGCCAGCAGCTTACCCCATCAGCCCCAGCATTTT. Protein product: CASSLPHQPQHF. J is TRBJ1-5 and V is TRBV7-9, with no clear D. The CDR3 loop spans 12 amino acids. Germline V gives CDR1 SEHNR, CDR2 FQNEAQ (reference sequence). The germline V and J ends were trimmed by 2 bases and 5 bases, with 4 bases remaining between them.

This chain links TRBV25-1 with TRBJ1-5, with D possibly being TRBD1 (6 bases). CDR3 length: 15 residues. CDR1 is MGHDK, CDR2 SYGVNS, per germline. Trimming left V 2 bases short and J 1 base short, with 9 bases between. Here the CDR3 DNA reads TGTGCCAGCAGTGAAGCGGGGGGCAGCAATCAGCCCCAGCATTTT. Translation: CASSEAGGSNQPQHF.